A selection of T cell receptor beta chains follows, all from one sample in a study of cytomegalovirus exposure and HLA in healthy donors. Clones were sequenced by immunoSEQ multiplex PCR, and TCRdb holds only the in-frame ones, with some missing. The sample has about 190,000 clones, 75% to 80% seen once. The sequenced sample was PBMCs. These receptor sequences come from a woman in her thirties in good health and CMV-seropositive. Each CDR3 is given with its conserved first and last residue. Fields, in order: J gene, clone size, V gene, D gene, CDR3 protein, CDR3 DNA. The D gene is left open where the match is weak. Size tells how often a clone was seen (once, few, many) or the class of an expanded clone, and some rows leave it out.

j_gene: TRBJ2-7
abundance: .
v_gene: TRBV4-2
d_gene: .
CDR3aa: CASSQDRSQGGEQYF
CDR3nt: TGTGCCAGCAGCCAAGATCGGTCCCAGGGGGGTGAGCAGTACTTC

j_gene: TRBJ1-2
abundance: .
v_gene: TRBV2
d_gene: .
CDR3aa: CAGGVGSNYGYTF
CDR3nt: TGTGCCGGCGGGGTGGGCAGCAACTATGGCTACACCTTC

j_gene: TRBJ1-3
abundance: .
v_gene: TRBV28
d_gene: TRBD1
CDR3aa: CARLVGGLGTGPRNTIYF
CDR3nt: TGTGCCAGGCTAGTTGGGGGTCTTGGGACAGGGCCTAGAAACACCATATATTTT

j_gene: TRBJ1-1
abundance: .
v_gene: TRBV27
d_gene: .
CDR3aa: CASSLVGRTEAFF
CDR3nt: TGTGCCAGCAGTTTAGTGGGGCGAACTGAAGCTTTCTTT

j_gene: TRBJ2-3
abundance: .
v_gene: TRBV4-3
d_gene: .
CDR3aa: CASSQDALAPDTQYF
CDR3nt: TGCGCCAGCAGCCAAGATGCCCTAGCGCCAGATACGCAGTATTTT

j_gene: TRBJ2-7
abundance: .
v_gene: TRBV4-3
d_gene: .
CDR3aa: CASSQEMGRVYDEQYF
CDR3nt: TGCGCCAGCAGCCAAGAAATGGGCAGGGTGTACGACGAGCAGTACTTC

j_gene: TRBJ1-4
abundance: few
v_gene: TRBV7-9
d_gene: .
CDR3aa: CASSLISGTTNEKLFF
CDR3nt: TGTGCCAGCAGCCTAATTTCAGGGACAACTAATGAAAAACTGTTTTTT

j_gene: TRBJ1-1
abundance: .
v_gene: TRBV5-4
d_gene: .
CDR3aa: CASSLPPFAGNTEAFF
CDR3nt: TGTGCCAGCAGCTTGCCCCCTTTTGCGGGGAACACTGAAGCTTTCTTT

j_gene: TRBJ2-1
abundance: .
v_gene: TRBV19
d_gene: TRBD2
CDR3aa: CASSISAGAHNEQFF
CDR3nt: TGTGCCAGTAGTATTTCAGCGGGAGCCCACAATGAGCAGTTCTTC

j_gene: TRBJ2-7
abundance: .
v_gene: TRBV20-1
d_gene: .
CDR3aa: CSAKHIHEQYF
CDR3nt: TGCAGTGCGAAGCATATCCACGAGCAGTACTTC

j_gene: TRBJ2-1
abundance: once
v_gene: TRBV11-3
d_gene: TRBD2
CDR3aa: CASSLDWGEGRNEQFF
CDR3nt: TGTGCCAGCAGCTTAGATTGGGGGGAGGGCCGTAATGAGCAGTTCTTC

j_gene: TRBJ2-2
abundance: .
v_gene: TRBV18
d_gene: TRBD2
CDR3aa: CASSPRSSGGPSNTGELFF
CDR3nt: TGTGCCAGCTCACCACGTTCTAGCGGGGGCCCCTCGAACACCGGGGAGCTGTTTTTT

j_gene: TRBJ2-2
abundance: few
v_gene: TRBV6-4
d_gene: .
CDR3aa: CASSDGGANTGELFF
CDR3nt: TGTGCCAGCAGTGATGGGGGGGCCAACACCGGGGAGCTGTTTTTT

j_gene: TRBJ2-2
abundance: few
v_gene: TRBV5-6
d_gene: TRBD2
CDR3aa: CASSLILVSGRGTGELFF
CDR3nt: TGTGCCAGCAGCTTGATCTTGGTTAGCGGGAGGGGGACCGGGGAGCTGTTTTTT

j_gene: TRBJ1-4
abundance: .
v_gene: TRBV4-2
d_gene: .
CDR3aa: CASSQETDSNEKLFF
CDR3nt: TGTGCCAGCAGCCAAGAGACAGACTCTAATGAAAAACTGTTTTTT

j_gene: TRBJ2-3
abundance: .
v_gene: TRBV29-1
d_gene: .
CDR3aa: CSMRSAITDTQYF
CDR3nt: TGCAGCATGAGGAGTGCCATCACAGATACGCAGTATTTT

j_gene: TRBJ1-2
abundance: .
v_gene: TRBV18
d_gene: TRBD1
CDR3aa: CASSPQGQGYGYTF
CDR3nt: TGTGCCAGCTCACCACAGGGACAGGGGTATGGCTACACCTTC

j_gene: TRBJ2-7
abundance: .
v_gene: TRBV7-2
d_gene: .
CDR3aa: CASSLAGPSYEQYF
CDR3nt: TGTGCCAGCAGCTTAGCGGGCCCCTCCTACGAGCAGTACTTC

j_gene: TRBJ1-5
abundance: .
v_gene: TRBV7-4
d_gene: .
CDR3aa: CASSSRDCENHF
CDR3nt: TGTGCCAGCAGCTCCCGGGACTGTGAGAACCATTTT

j_gene: TRBJ1-4
abundance: .
v_gene: TRBV10-1
d_gene: TRBD1
CDR3aa: CASSDLRGTGNEKLFF
CDR3nt: TGCGCCAGCAGTGATTTGAGGGGGACAGGGAATGAAAAACTGTTTTTT

j_gene: TRBJ2-2
abundance: .
v_gene: TRBV29-1
d_gene: TRBD2
CDR3aa: CSVGNYIEGSGSPGELFF
CDR3nt: TGCAGCGTGGGAAACTACATTGAAGGTAGCGGGAGTCCCGGGGAGCTGTTTTTT

j_gene: TRBJ2-2
abundance: few
v_gene: TRBV19
d_gene: TRBD2
CDR3aa: CASSNPPRLAPNTGELFF
CDR3nt: TGTGCCAGTAGTAATCCTCCTAGACTAGCCCCGAACACCGGGGAGCTGTTTTTT

j_gene: TRBJ1-4
abundance: .
v_gene: TRBV5-6
d_gene: TRBD1
CDR3aa: CASSLRDRGHHEKLFF
CDR3nt: TGTGCCAGCAGCTTGAGGGACAGGGGGCATCATGAAAAACTGTTTTTT

j_gene: TRBJ2-2
abundance: .
v_gene: TRBV10-3
d_gene: .
CDR3aa: CAISRTPSRGELFF
CDR3nt: TGTGCCATCAGTCGGACTCCCTCTAGGGGGGAGCTGTTTTTT

j_gene: TRBJ2-5
abundance: .
v_gene: TRBV2
d_gene: TRBD2
CDR3aa: CASSEWLAGGQETQYF
CDR3nt: TGTGCCAGCAGTGAATGGTTAGCGGGGGGGCAAGAGACCCAGTACTTC

j_gene: TRBJ2-1
abundance: .
v_gene: TRBV28
d_gene: .
CDR3aa: CASHPGQGTYNEQFF
CDR3nt: TGTGCCAGCCATCCCGGCCAGGGAACATACAATGAGCAGTTCTTC

j_gene: TRBJ1-2
abundance: .
v_gene: TRBV30
d_gene: TRBD1
CDR3aa: CAWATGGAGGYTF
CDR3nt: TGTGCCTGGGCTACAGGGGGCGCGGGGGGCTACACCTTC

j_gene: TRBJ1-3
abundance: .
v_gene: TRBV12-1
d_gene: .
CDR3aa: CASSPQQGSGGNTIYF
CDR3nt: TGTGCCAGCAGCCCGCAACAGGGATCGGGCGGAAACACCATATATTTT

j_gene: TRBJ1-1
abundance: .
v_gene: TRBV2
d_gene: .
CDR3aa: CASRREVRNTEAFF
CDR3nt: TGTGCCAGCAGGCGTGAGGTGCGGAACACTGAAGCTTTCTTT

j_gene: TRBJ2-1
abundance: .
v_gene: TRBV7-2
d_gene: .
CDR3aa: CASSLGARSYNEQFF
CDR3nt: TGTGCCAGCAGCTTGGGGGCGAGGTCCTACAATGAGCAGTTCTTC

j_gene: TRBJ1-2
abundance: .
v_gene: TRBV10-3
d_gene: .
CDR3aa: CAISDIGRVENYGYTF
CDR3nt: TGTGCCATCAGTGACATCGGCAGGGTGGAAAACTATGGCTACACCTTC

j_gene: TRBJ2-1
abundance: .
v_gene: TRBV5-1
d_gene: .
CDR3aa: CASSLEGSGNNEQFF
CDR3nt: TGCGCCAGCAGCTTGGAGGGTAGCGGAAACAATGAGCAGTTCTTC

j_gene: TRBJ1-3
abundance: .
v_gene: TRBV7-8
d_gene: .
CDR3aa: CASTKEGGTGNTIYF
CDR3nt: TGTGCCAGCACAAAAGAGGGAGGGACGGGAAACACCATATATTTT

j_gene: TRBJ2-2
abundance: .
v_gene: TRBV6-6
d_gene: .
CDR3aa: CASSPTGELFF
CDR3nt: TGTGCCAGCAGTCCGACCGGGGAGCTGTTTTTT

j_gene: TRBJ2-7
abundance: .
v_gene: TRBV30
d_gene: .
CDR3aa: CAWSVQSVSYEQYF
CDR3nt: TGTGCCTGGAGTGTACAAAGCGTCAGCTACGAGCAGTACTTC